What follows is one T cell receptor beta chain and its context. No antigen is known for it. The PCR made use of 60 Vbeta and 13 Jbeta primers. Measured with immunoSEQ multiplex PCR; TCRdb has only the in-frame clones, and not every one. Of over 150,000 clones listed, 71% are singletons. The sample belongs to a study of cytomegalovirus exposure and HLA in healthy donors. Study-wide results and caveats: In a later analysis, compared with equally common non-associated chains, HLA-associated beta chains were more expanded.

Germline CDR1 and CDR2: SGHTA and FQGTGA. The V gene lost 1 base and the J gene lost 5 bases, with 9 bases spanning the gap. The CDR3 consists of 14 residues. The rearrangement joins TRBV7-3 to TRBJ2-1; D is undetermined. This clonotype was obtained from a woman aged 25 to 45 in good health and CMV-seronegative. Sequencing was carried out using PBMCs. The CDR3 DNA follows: TGTGCCAGCAGCTTAAGTCCGATAGACAATGAGCAGTTCTTC. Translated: CASSLSPIDNEQFF.